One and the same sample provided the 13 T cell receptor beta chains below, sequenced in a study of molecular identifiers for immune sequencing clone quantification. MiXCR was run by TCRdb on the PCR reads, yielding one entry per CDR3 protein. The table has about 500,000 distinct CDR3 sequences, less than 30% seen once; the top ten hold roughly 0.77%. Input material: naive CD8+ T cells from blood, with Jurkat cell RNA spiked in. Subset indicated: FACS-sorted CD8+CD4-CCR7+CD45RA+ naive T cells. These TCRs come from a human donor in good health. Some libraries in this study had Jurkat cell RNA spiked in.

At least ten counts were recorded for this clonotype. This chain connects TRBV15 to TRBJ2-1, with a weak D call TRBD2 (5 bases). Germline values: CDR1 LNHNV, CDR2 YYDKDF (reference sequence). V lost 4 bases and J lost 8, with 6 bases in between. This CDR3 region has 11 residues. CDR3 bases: TGTGCCACCAGCACCGGGGATGAGCAGTTCTTC. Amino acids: CATSTGDEQFF.

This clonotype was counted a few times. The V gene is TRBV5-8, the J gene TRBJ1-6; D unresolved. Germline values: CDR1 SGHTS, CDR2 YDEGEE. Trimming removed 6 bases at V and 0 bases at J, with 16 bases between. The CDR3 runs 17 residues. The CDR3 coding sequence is TGTGCCAGCACGTTCCTTCCGGGAAGCTCCTATAATTCACCCCTCCACTTT. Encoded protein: CASTFLPGSSYNSPLHF.

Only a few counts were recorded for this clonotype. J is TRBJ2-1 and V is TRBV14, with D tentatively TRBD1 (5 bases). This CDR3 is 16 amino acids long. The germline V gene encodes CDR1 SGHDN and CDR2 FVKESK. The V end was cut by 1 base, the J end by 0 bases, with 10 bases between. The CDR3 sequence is CASSQVRGASYNEQFF. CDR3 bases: TGTGCCAGCAGCCAAGTTAGGGGCGCCTCCTACAATGAGCAGTTCTTC.

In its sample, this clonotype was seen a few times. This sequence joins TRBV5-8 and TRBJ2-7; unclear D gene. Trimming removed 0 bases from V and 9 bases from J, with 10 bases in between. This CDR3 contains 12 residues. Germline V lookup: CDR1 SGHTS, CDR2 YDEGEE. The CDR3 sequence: CASSLDADAQYF. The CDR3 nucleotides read TGTGCCAGCAGCTTGGATGCGGACGCGCAGTACTTC.

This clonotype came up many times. CDR3 nucleotides: TGCGCCAGCAGCTTGGGGGGGACATTTGGGGATGAGCAGTTCTTC. It translates to CASSLGGTFGDEQFF. The chain recombines TRBV5-1 with TRBJ2-1; maybe TRBD1 (6 bases). Germline V lookup: CDR1 SGHRS, CDR2 YFSETQ. The CDR3 extends over 15 amino acids. V lost 0 bases, J lost 8 bases, and 15 bases lay in between.

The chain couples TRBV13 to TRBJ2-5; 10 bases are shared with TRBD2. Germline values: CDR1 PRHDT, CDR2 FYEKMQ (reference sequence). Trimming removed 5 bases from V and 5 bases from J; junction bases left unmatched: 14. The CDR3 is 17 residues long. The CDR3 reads CASSHLKRGGGSETQYF. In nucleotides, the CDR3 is TGTGCCAGCAGCCACCTCAAGCGGGGGGGCGGAAGTGAGACCCAGTACTTC. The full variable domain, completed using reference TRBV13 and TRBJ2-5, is AAGVIQSPRHLIKEKRETATLKCYPIPRHDTVYWYQQGPGQDPQFLISFYEKMQSDKGSIPDRFSAQQFSDYHSELNMSSLELGDSALYFCASSHLKRGGGSETQYFGPGTRLLVL.

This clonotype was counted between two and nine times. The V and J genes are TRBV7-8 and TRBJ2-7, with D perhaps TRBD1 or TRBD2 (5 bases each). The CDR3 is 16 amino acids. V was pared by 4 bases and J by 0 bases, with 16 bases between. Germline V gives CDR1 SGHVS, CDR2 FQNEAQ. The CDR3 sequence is CASSYDPGRTSYEQYF. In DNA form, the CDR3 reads TGTGCCAGCAGCTATGACCCGGGACGGACCTCCTACGAGCAGTACTTC.

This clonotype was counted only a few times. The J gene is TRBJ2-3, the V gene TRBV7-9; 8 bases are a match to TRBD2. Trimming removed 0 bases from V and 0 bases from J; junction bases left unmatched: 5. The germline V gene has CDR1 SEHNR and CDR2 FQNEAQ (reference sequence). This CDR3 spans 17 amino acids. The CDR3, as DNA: TGTGCCAGCAGCTTAGCGCGGGGCGGGGGGAGCACAGATACGCAGTATTTT. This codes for CASSLARGGGSTDTQYF.

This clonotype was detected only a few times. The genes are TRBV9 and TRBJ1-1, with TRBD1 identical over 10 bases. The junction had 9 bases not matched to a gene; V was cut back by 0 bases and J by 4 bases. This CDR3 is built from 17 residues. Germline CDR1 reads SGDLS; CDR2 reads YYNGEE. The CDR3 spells CASSVDRDRGGTTEAFF. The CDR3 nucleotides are TGTGCCAGCAGCGTAGACCGGGACAGGGGTGGAACCACTGAAGCTTTCTTT.

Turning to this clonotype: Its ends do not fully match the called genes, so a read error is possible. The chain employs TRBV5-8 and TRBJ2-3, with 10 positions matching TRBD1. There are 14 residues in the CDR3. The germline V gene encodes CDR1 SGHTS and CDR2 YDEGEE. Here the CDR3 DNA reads TGTACCAGCAGCTTGGGACAGGGGAAAGATACGCAGTATTTT. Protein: CTSSLGQGKDTQYF.

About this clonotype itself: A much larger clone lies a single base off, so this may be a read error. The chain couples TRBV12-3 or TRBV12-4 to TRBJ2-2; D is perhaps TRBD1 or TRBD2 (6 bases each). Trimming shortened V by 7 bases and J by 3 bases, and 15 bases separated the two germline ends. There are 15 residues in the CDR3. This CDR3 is CASTFPRGDTGELFF. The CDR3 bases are TGTGCCAGCACATTCCCGAGGGGGGACACCGGGGAGCTGTTTTTT.

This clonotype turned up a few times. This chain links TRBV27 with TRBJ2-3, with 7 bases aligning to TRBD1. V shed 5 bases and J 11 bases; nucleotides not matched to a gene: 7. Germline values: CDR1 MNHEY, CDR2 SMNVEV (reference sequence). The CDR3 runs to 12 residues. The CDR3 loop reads CASSMTGSEQYF. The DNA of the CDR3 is TGTGCCAGCAGTATGACAGGGAGCGAGCAGTATTTT.

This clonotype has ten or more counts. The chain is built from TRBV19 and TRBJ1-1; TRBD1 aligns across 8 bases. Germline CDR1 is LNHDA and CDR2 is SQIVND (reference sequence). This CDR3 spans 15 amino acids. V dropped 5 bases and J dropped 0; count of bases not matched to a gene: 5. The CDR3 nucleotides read TGTGCCAGTAGTGAGGGACAGGCCATGAACACTGAAGCTTTCTTT. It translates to CASSEGQAMNTEAFF.